Below, 22 T cell receptor beta chains from the same sample are listed, as sequenced in a study of T cells after yellow fever vaccination. TCRdb processed the 5' RACE reads anew with MiXCR; each CDR3 protein has one entry. This table has about 360,000 distinct CDR3 sequences, around 6.4% appearing once. The sequences come from PBMCs, collected 5 days after the yellow fever booster vaccination. The receptors come from a man aged 25 to 45 who received the YFV17D yellow fever vaccine.

The chain combines TRBV6-5 with TRBJ2-1, with TRBD2 as a possible D gene (6 bases). Germline CDR1 is MNHEY and CDR2 is SVGAGI. The CDR3 is 15 residues long. The V end was cut by 0 bases, the J end by 4 bases, with 10 bases between. The CDR3 region has the DNA TGTGCCAGCAGTTACTCGGCGGGGAGTTACAATGAGCAGTTCTTC. Translated, it gives CASSYSAGSYNEQFF.

This clonotype was detected only a few times. The genes are TRBV5-4 and TRBJ2-7, with TRBD1 as a possible D gene (5 bases). The CDR3 is 13 amino acids. V gave up 2 bases and J gave up 6 bases, with 12 bases separating them. Germline loops: CDR1 SGHNT, CDR2 YYREEE (reference sequence). The CDR3 loop reads CASSLSGAGEQYF. As DNA, the CDR3 is TGTGCCAGCAGCTTAAGTGGGGCTGGCGAGCAGTACTTC.

Ten or more counts support this clonotype. The chain couples TRBV7-3 to TRBJ2-2, with a weak D call TRBD2 (5 bases). This CDR3 has 14 residues. V was clipped by 6 bases and J by 7 bases, with 15 bases between them. Germline V gene lookup returns CDR1 SGHTA and CDR2 FQGTGA. The CDR3 DNA follows: TGTGCCAGCAGTCGCGGGCGGGCTGACGGGGAGCTGTTTTTT. This codes for CASSRGRADGELFF. The entire variable domain, with the rest obtained from reference TRBV7-3 and TRBJ2-2, is as follows: GAGVSQTPSNKVTEKGKYVELRCDPISGHTALYWYRQSLGQGPEFLIYFQGTGAADDSGLPNDRFFAVRPEGSVSTLKIQRTERGDSAVYLCASSRGRADGELFFGEGSRLTVL.

This clonotype has a count of ten or more. The chain carries TRBV12-3 or TRBV12-4 and TRBJ2-2; D remains ambiguous. The CDR3 has 12 residues. V lost 5 bases and J 6 bases, leaving 7 bases between the germline ends. CDR3 loop: CASSPEAGELFF. DNA for the CDR3: TGTGCCAGCAGTCCAGAGGCCGGGGAGCTGTTTTTT.

This clonotype was picked up a small number of times. The chain couples TRBV29-1 to TRBJ2-4, with D possibly TRBD2 on 6 matching bases. CDR1 is SQVTM, CDR2 ANQGSEA, per germline. Trimming cost V 4 bases and J 4 bases, with 26 bases left between them. The CDR3 contains 18 residues. The chain's CDR3 is CSVVAGTKPGRIKNIQYF. The CDR3 DNA is TGCAGCGTTGTTGCGGGAACCAAACCGGGACGGATTAAAAACATTCAGTACTTC.

This clonotype has just a few counts. This chain uses TRBV7-6 with TRBJ2-5; the D gene is possibly TRBD1 (6 bases). CDR1 SGHVS and CDR2 FNYEAQ come from the germline V gene. The CDR3 covers 15 residues. The ends were cut back, 1 base at V and 6 bases at J, with 15 bases in the middle. As DNA, the CDR3 is TGTGCCAGCAGCTTAGTGGGCAGGGGCGGTCAGACCCAGTACTTC. It specifies CASSLVGRGGQTQYF. Looking up the rest from reference TRBV7-6 and TRBJ2-5 gives the full variable domain: GAGVSQSPRYKVTKRGQDVALRCDPISGHVSLYWYRQALGQGPEFLTYFNYEAQQDKSGLPNDRFSAERPEGSISTLTIQRTEQRDSAMYRCASSLVGRGGQTQYFGPGTRLLVL.

The CDR3 DNA sequence: TGTGCCAGCTCACCGAGGGACGGAGCTAATGAAAAACTGTTTTTT. It is translated as CASSPRDGANEKLFF. The V call is TRBV18, the J call TRBJ1-4; a possible D gene is TRBD1 (5 bases). The CDR3 has 15 residues. V dropped 3 bases and J dropped 3 bases, with 11 bases sitting between them. CDR1 is KGHSH and CDR2 is LQKENI in the germline V gene.

This clonotype has just a few counts. V usage is TRBV20-1 and J usage is TRBJ2-7, with 12 bases fitting TRBD2. CDR1 and CDR2 (germline): DFQATT, SNEGSKA (reference sequence). The CDR3 is 16 residues long. The trim removed 3 bases at V and 3 bases at J, leaving 9 bases unmatched. The CDR3 bases are TGCAGTGCTAGTGGCGTGTCGACTAGCGGGAGCTACGAGCAGTACTTC. This gives the protein CSASGVSTSGSYEQYF.

This clonotype was counted at least ten times. The rearrangement links TRBV7-9 to TRBJ2-1; D is undetermined. The V end lost 4 bases, the J end lost 3 bases, and 4 bases lay between the germline ends. Germline V gives CDR1 SEHNR, CDR2 FQNEAQ (reference sequence). This CDR3 spans 12 amino acids. The chain's CDR3 is CASSSHYNEQFF. DNA of the CDR3: TGTGCCAGCAGCTCCCACTACAATGAGCAGTTCTTC.

This clonotype showed up many times. V usage is TRBV7-2 and J usage is TRBJ2-3; D remains unclear. This CDR3 comprises 11 residues. Germline lookup yields CDR1 SGHTA and CDR2 FQGNSA. Trimming shortened V by 3 bases and J by 5 bases, and 3 bases separated the two germline ends. This CDR3 is CASSFEDTQYF. CDR3 bases: TGTGCCAGCAGCTTTGAAGATACGCAGTATTTT.

This clonotype was observed a handful of times. The rearrangement joins TRBV2 to TRBJ1-5; no definite D call. This CDR3 contains 15 residues. Germline CDR1 reads SNHLY; CDR2 reads FYNNEI. The V end was cut by 0 bases, the J end by 1 base, with 7 bases between. CDR3 residues: CASSEAQESNQPQHF. The CDR3 DNA reads TGTGCCAGCAGTGAAGCGCAGGAAAGCAATCAGCCCCAGCATTTT.

This clonotype was seen a handful of times. The gene calls are TRBV6-2 or TRBV6-3 and TRBJ2-2; unclear D gene. This CDR3 comprises 12 residues. Per germline, CDR1 MNHEY and CDR2 SVGEGT. The germline V and J ends were trimmed by 8 bases and 3 bases, with 7 bases remaining between them. The CDR3 is CASVQYTGELFF. The CDR3 DNA reads TGTGCCAGCGTGCAGTACACCGGGGAGCTGTTTTTT.

This clonotype showed up just a few times. This chain links TRBV19 with TRBJ2-3; 12 bases align to TRBD1. V trimming: 5 bases; J trimming: 3 bases; junction bases outside the gene matches: 12. The germline V gene has CDR1 LNHDA and CDR2 SQIVND (reference sequence). This CDR3 is 18 amino acids long. The CDR3 region has the DNA TGTGCCAGTAGTGCCCCCGTGAGGGACAGGGGGCGGACAGATACGCAGTATTTT. Its translation is CASSAPVRDRGRTDTQYF.

This clonotype has a count of ten or more. V is TRBV4-2 and J is TRBJ2-3; unclear D gene. The ends were cut back, 0 bases at V and 0 bases at J, with 13 bases in the middle. Germline-derived CDR1 and CDR2 are LGHNA and YNFKEQ. CDR3 size: 17 residues. CDR3 DNA: TGTGCCAGCAGCCAAGATCCCGTAATTACTAGCACAGATACGCAGTATTTT. Its translation: CASSQDPVITSTDTQYF.

In this sample, this clonotype turned up many times. The chain joins TRBV7-2 to TRBJ1-4, with D possibly TRBD1 on 5 matching bases. The germline V gene encodes CDR1 SGHTA and CDR2 FQGNSA. V lost 1 base and J 5 bases, leaving 11 bases between the germline ends. This CDR3 contains 15 residues. CDR3 in amino acids: CASSLVRGSNEKLFF. The CDR3 coding sequence is TGTGCCAGCAGCTTAGTCCGGGGGTCCAATGAAAAACTGTTTTTT.

There are many counts of this clonotype. The chain recombines TRBV27 with TRBJ2-7; D is possibly TRBD1 or TRBD2 (6 bases each). Germline CDR1 is MNHEY and CDR2 is SMNVEV (reference sequence). Trimming cost V 5 bases and J 3 bases, with 11 bases left between them. The CDR3 is 13 residues long. The CDR3 nucleotides read TGTGCCAGCAGTCTCGGGGGCCTCTACGAGCAGTACTTC. Translating it yields CASSLGGLYEQYF.

The chain links TRBV5-1 to TRBJ2-1; weak D call: TRBD2 (5 bases). Trimming shortened V by 3 bases and J by 2 bases, and 15 bases separated the two germline ends. Germline values: CDR1 SGHRS, CDR2 YFSETQ. The CDR3 is made up of 16 amino acids. CDR3 DNA: TGCGCCAGCAGCTCAGACCTCGGACTGGCCTACAATGAGCAGTTCTTC. Translating it yields CASSSDLGLAYNEQFF.

Many counts were recorded for this clonotype. The genes are TRBV7-2 and TRBJ2-1, with D perhaps matching TRBD2 (6 bases). Deletions cut 1 base from V and 7 bases from J, with 14 bases between. Germline V gene data show CDR1 as SGHTA and CDR2 as FQGNSA. This CDR3 comprises 15 residues. CDR3 in DNA: TGTGCCAGCAGCTTAGACCTATACGGAGGGAATGAGCAGTTCTTC. It specifies CASSLDLYGGNEQFF.

Many counts were recorded for this clonotype. V and J are TRBV20-1 and TRBJ2-4, with 8 positions matching TRBD2. V was clipped by 0 bases and J by 4 bases; unmatched bases: 5. The CDR3 has 15 residues. The germline V gene encodes CDR1 DFQATT and CDR2 SNEGSKA (reference sequence). The CDR3: CSARDPIAGKNIQYF. The DNA for the CDR3 is TGCAGTGCTAGAGATCCGATAGCGGGGAAAAACATTCAGTACTTC.

The V gene is TRBV20-1, the J gene TRBJ2-3; 14 bases align to TRBD2. V shed 2 bases, J shed 0 bases, and the junction held 7 bases outside the gene matches. Germline V gene sequence: CDR1 DFQATT, CDR2 SNEGSKA (reference sequence). CDR3 length equals 18 residues. The CDR3 reads CSARTGTSGRTSTDTQYF. CDR3 nucleotide sequence: TGCAGTGCTAGAACCGGGACTAGCGGGAGAACTAGCACAGATACGCAGTATTTT.

This clonotype was observed at least ten times. V is TRBV7-9 and J is TRBJ1-1; D unclear. CDR1 is SEHNR and CDR2 is FQNEAQ in the germline V gene (reference sequence). This CDR3 region has 13 residues. V lost 4 bases, J lost 7 bases, and 13 bases lay in between. The CDR3 DNA is TGTGCCAGCAGCTCCTTGAGTAGAAATGAAGCTTTCTTT. Translating gives CASSSLSRNEAFF.

Many counts were recorded for this clonotype. This chain links TRBV5-1 with TRBJ2-5; 8 bases align to TRBD1. Germline CDR1 reads SGHRS; CDR2 reads YFSETQ. The CDR3 length is 16 residues. V lost 4 bases, J lost 3 bases, and 11 bases stayed unmatched. CDR3 amino acids: CASSGLELTGEETQYF. CDR3 nucleotide sequence: TGCGCCAGCAGCGGGCTCGAGCTGACAGGGGAAGAGACCCAGTACTTC.